This T cell receptor beta chain was documented in a study of T-cell reconstitution after alpha-beta-depleted transplantation in children. Library preparation (for TCRbeta) was performed with unique molecular identifiers. TCRdb called the PCR reads again in MiXCR, with one record for every CDR3 protein. The table shows under 300,000 distinct CDR3 sequences, with around 10% occurring only once. Germline V gene data show CDR1 as DFQATT and CDR2 as SNEGSKA (reference sequence). This CDR3 contains 12 residues. V lost 6 bases and J lost 3, with 10 bases in between. In this sample, this clonotype turned up many times.

The material was peripheral blood, obtained 180 days after TCRalphabeta/CD19-depleted stem cell transplant. The chain carries TRBV20-1 and TRBJ2-3; TRBD2 is a possible D gene (6 bases). The TCR comes from a male patient between 2 and 10 years old who had a stem cell transplant for chronic granulomatous disease, so the T cells may come from the graft donor. The CDR3 DNA follows: TGCAGTGCCCCCGGGAGAACAGATACGCAGTATTTT. Residues: CSAPGRTDTQYF.